The 2 T cell receptor beta chains below all came from one sample that was sequenced in a study of CXCR3-negative and CXCR3-positive naive CD8 T cells. Each TRB cDNA library was prepared by 5' RACE (with UMI labels). TCRdb reprocessed the 5' RACE reads and stores each CDR3 protein as one record, lacking DNA. Recorded for this sample: over 80,000 distinct CDR3 sequences. What was sequenced was naive CXCR3- CD8+ T cells from blood. Subset in this sample: CD45RO-CCR7+CD27+CD95- naive CD8+ T cells lacking CXCR3 (TNR3-). The receptors shown here come from a human donor in good health. Some clones in this sample may be carry-over from other donors' samples.

This chain links TRBV7-6 with TRBJ2-1; with no DNA, the TCRdb D assignment of TRBD2 cannot be verified. The CDR3 extends over 16 amino acids. Germline V gene sequence: CDR1 SGHVS, CDR2 FNYEAQ. The CDR3 is CASSLSAGSSYNEQFF.

V is TRBV12-3 or TRBV12-4 and J is TRBJ2-1; absent DNA, TCRdb's TRBD2 call cannot be checked. The CDR3 runs to 14 residues. CDR3 amino acids: CASSLKELANEQFF.